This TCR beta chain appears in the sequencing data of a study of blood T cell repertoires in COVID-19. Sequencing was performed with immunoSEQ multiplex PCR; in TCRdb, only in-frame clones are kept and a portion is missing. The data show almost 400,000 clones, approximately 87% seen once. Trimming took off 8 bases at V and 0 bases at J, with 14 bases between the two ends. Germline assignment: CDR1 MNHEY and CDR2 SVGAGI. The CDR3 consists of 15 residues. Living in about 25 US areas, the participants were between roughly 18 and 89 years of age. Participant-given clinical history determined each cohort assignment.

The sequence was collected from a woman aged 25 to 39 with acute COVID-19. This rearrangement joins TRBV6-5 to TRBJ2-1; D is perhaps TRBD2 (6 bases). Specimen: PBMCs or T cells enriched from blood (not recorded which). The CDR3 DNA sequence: TGTGCCAGCGAGGTCGACGGGGGCTCCTACAATGAGCAGTTCTTC. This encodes CASEVDGGSYNEQFF.